The text below deals with one T cell receptor beta chain. Trimming at V came to 6 bases and at J to 6 bases, leaving 19 bases not matched to a gene. This CDR3 has 17 residues. CDR1 and CDR2 from the germline V gene are MDHEN and SYDVKM. Adults between roughly 18 and 100 years of age took part from about 24 US areas. These data come from a study of blood T cell repertoires in COVID-19. Study-level background: Collection of acute and convalescent COVID-19 samples took place in the United States, Italy and Spain. In each case, the material was cDNA or gDNA derived from T cells, B-cell-depleted T cells, or PBMCs.

In the authors' workflow: Counts of nucleated cells, estimated from reference gene primer amplification, were obtained. Some clones are missing from TCRdb's copy, which holds only in-frame ones; the method was immunoSEQ multiplex PCR. V and J calls and clone size come straight from that table; D and trimming were deduced from the DNA. Of roughly 250,000 clones listed, roughly 88% are singletons. The chain couples TRBV28 to TRBJ2-7; TRBD1 agrees at 8 bases. The TCR sequence derives from a woman in her 30s who had recovered from COVID-19. The specimen was PBMCs or T cells enriched from blood (not recorded which). The CDR3 spells CASRGALRDRLSFEQYF. The DNA for the CDR3 is TGTGCCAGCAGGGGCGCCCTCCGGGACAGGTTATCGTTCGAGCAGTACTTC.